Shown below are 32 T cell receptor beta chains from a single sample sequenced in a study of blood T cell repertoires in COVID-19. Sequencing was performed with immunoSEQ multiplex PCR; in TCRdb, only in-frame clones are kept and a portion is missing. This repertoire shows about 350,000 clones, about 91% found once; its top ten account for roughly a tenth. Sequencing was done on a sample of peripheral blood. The source of these receptors is a man aged 30 to 45 with COVID-19, enrolled during active disease.

The chain couples TRBV28 to TRBJ2-7; perhaps TRBD1 as D (5 bases). CDR1 and CDR2 from the germline V gene are MDHEN and SYDVKM. CDR3 length: 15 amino acids. The V end lost 1 base, the J end lost 3 bases, and 13 bases lay between the germline ends. For the CDR3, the DNA is TGTGCCAGCAGTTTATACGCAGGGTCGGTCTACGAGCAGTACTTC. Translation gives CASSLYAGSVYEQYF. Full variable domain (rest looked up from reference TRBV28 and TRBJ2-7): DVKVTQSSRYLVKRTGEKVFLECVQDMDHENMFWYRQDPGLGLRLIYFSYDVKMKEKGDIPEGYSVSREKKERFSLILESASTNQTSMYLCASSLYAGSVYEQYFGPGTRLTVT.

The chain is built from TRBV2 and TRBJ2-1, with TRBD1 matching 8 bases. Germline lookup yields CDR1 SNHLY and CDR2 FYNNEI. V trimming: 5 bases; J trimming: 3 bases; junction bases outside the gene matches: 9. The CDR3 is 16 amino acids. DNA for the CDR3: TGTGCCAGCAGTAAAGGGGGACAGGTCTTCTACAATGAGCAGTTCTTC. This encodes CASSKGGQVFYNEQFF.

The genes are TRBV6-2 or TRBV6-3 and TRBJ2-5; TRBD1 agrees at 7 bases. The CDR3 contains 15 residues. Germline V lookup: CDR1 MNHEY, CDR2 SVGEGT. J lost 2 bases, V lost 1 base, and 4 bases had no gene match. The CDR3 sequence is CASSYLTTGQETQYF. CDR3 DNA: TGTGCCAGCAGTTACTTGACGACAGGGCAAGAGACCCAGTACTTC.

The chain carries TRBV4-3 and TRBJ1-1, with D possibly matching TRBD1 (6 bases). CDR1 is LGHNA and CDR2 is YSLEER in the germline V gene. The CDR3 consists of 16 residues. Trimming cost V 3 bases and J 4 bases, with 18 bases left between them. The CDR3 loop is CASSQEYLTGPTEAFF. DNA of the CDR3: TGCGCCAGCAGCCAGGAATACCTGACAGGACCCACTGAAGCTTTCTTT.

The rearrangement uses TRBV7-9 and TRBJ1-5; no firm D call. V dropped 3 bases and J dropped 5 bases, with 11 bases sitting between them. Germline-derived CDR1 and CDR2 are SEHNR and FQNEAQ (reference sequence). The CDR3 is made up of 14 amino acids. CDR3 DNA: TGTGCCAGCAGCTTCGGTGGGCTGGATCAGCCCCAGCATTTT. Translated, it gives CASSFGGLDQPQHF.

CDR3 coding DNA: TGTGCCAGCTCACCCCAGGGGCTGGTCTATGGCTACACCTTC. This translates into CASSPQGLVYGYTF. The chain carries TRBV18 and TRBJ1-2; maybe TRBD1 (6 bases). The CDR3 is 14 amino acids. Trimming pared 3 bases from V and 4 bases from J, leaving 12 bases between. Germline V lookup: CDR1 KGHSH, CDR2 LQKENI.

This chain uses TRBV7-2 with TRBJ1-5; D not certain. Germline-derived CDR1 and CDR2 are SGHTA and FQGNSA. V was trimmed by 5 bases and J by 7 bases, leaving 15 bases between them. The CDR3 extends over 14 amino acids. The CDR3 spells CASSKGLFSQPQHF. CDR3 DNA: TGTGCCAGCAGCAAAGGCCTTTTTAGCCAGCCCCAGCATTTT.

V gene TRBV20-1 combines with J gene TRBJ2-1; possibly TRBD1 for D (6 bases). Germline lookup yields CDR1 DFQATT and CDR2 SNEGSKA (reference sequence). CDR3 size: 17 residues. The ends were cut back, 3 bases at V and 0 bases at J, with 18 bases in the middle. The CDR3 region is CSASRASGQSSYNEQFF. The CDR3 DNA sequence: TGCAGTGCTAGTCGGGCATCAGGACAGAGCTCCTACAATGAGCAGTTCTTC.

The chain is built from TRBV13 and TRBJ2-5, with 8 bases aligning to TRBD1. V lost 4 bases, J lost 0 bases, and 7 bases stayed unmatched. The CDR3 contains 16 residues. Per germline, CDR1 PRHDT and CDR2 FYEKMQ (reference sequence). CDR3 coding DNA: TGTGCCAGCAGCTCAATATTACAGGGGGACCAAGAGACCCAGTACTTC. This gives the protein CASSSILQGDQETQYF.

This clone came up a few times. The chain employs TRBV7-8 and TRBJ1-1; D may be TRBD1 (5 bases). The CDR3 length is 16 residues. V lost 1 base and J 6 bases, leaving 18 bases between the germline ends. Per the germline V gene, CDR1 is SGHVS and CDR2 is FQNEAQ. CDR3 DNA: TGTGCCAGCAGCTTAGGTCCGTGGGGGGAACGGGCTGAAGCTTTCTTT. Translating gives CASSLGPWGERAEAFF.

V is TRBV2 and J is TRBJ2-3, with D maybe TRBD1 (5 bases). The CDR3 is 17 amino acids. Trimming shortened V by 2 bases and J by 6 bases, and 21 bases separated the two germline ends. From germline, CDR1 is SNHLY and CDR2 FYNNEI. The CDR3: CASSELVQEVSGDTQYF. The CDR3 nucleotides read TGTGCCAGCAGTGAACTAGTACAGGAAGTTTCTGGGGATACGCAGTATTTT.

The chain carries TRBV5-6 and TRBJ2-7, with TRBD1 identical over 9 bases. In germline, CDR1 is SGHDT, CDR2 YYEEEE. The CDR3 is 13 residues long. The V gene end was trimmed by 5 bases and the J gene end by 2 bases; junction bases not matched to a gene: 2. The CDR3 nucleotides read TGTGCCAGCAGGACAGGGGGTACCTACGAGCAGTACTTC. It specifies CASRTGGTYEQYF.

The chain carries TRBV30 and TRBJ2-5, with 9 bases lining up with TRBD1. The germline V gene encodes CDR1 GTSNPN and CDR2 SVGIG (reference sequence). The V and J ends lost 1 base and 1 base, in that order; junction bases with no gene match: 19. The CDR3 contains 20 residues. This chain's CDR3 is CAWSALPPLSGTGFQETQYF. CDR3 sequence (DNA): TGTGCCTGGAGTGCCCTCCCCCCCCTGTCCGGGACAGGGTTCCAAGAGACCCAGTACTTC. The complete variable domain, with remaining parts taken from reference TRBV30 and TRBJ2-5, reads SQTIHQWPATLVQPVGSPLSLECTVEGTSNPNLYWYRQAAGRGLQLLFYSVGIGQISSEVPQNLSASRPQDRQFILSSKKLLLSDSGFYLCAWSALPPLSGTGFQETQYFGPGTRLLVL.

About this clone: The same CDR3 can be traced to other DNA sequences in this sample. The V call is TRBV7-2, the J call TRBJ2-7, with 7 bases matching TRBD1. This CDR3 contains 14 residues. Germline V CDR1 and CDR2: SGHTA, FQGNSA. Unmatched junction bases numbered 3, after V lost 1 base and J lost 3 bases. CDR3 protein: CASSLGGQSYEQYF. CDR3 DNA: TGTGCCAGCAGCTTAGGGGGACAGAGCTACGAGCAGTACTTC.

CDR3 bases: TGTGCCAGTAGTTTGACTGCAACTAATGAAAAACTGTTTTTT. Residues: CASSLTATNEKLFF. The J gene is TRBJ1-4, the V gene TRBV19; the D is unclear. Per the germline V gene, CDR1 is LNHDA and CDR2 is SQIVND (reference sequence). CDR3 size: 14 residues. The V gene lost 5 bases and the J gene lost 0 bases, with 7 bases spanning the gap.

V usage is TRBV3-1 (or the pseudogene TRBV3-2) and J usage is TRBJ1-5; D gene ambiguous. This CDR3 has 15 residues. Trimming cost V 1 base and J 3 bases, with 10 bases left between them. The germline gives CDR1 LGHDT, CDR2 YNNKEL (reference sequence). The CDR3 is CASSQGTVSNQPQHF. CDR3 nucleotides: TGTGCCAGCAGCCAAGGAACAGTCTCCAATCAGCCCCAGCATTTT.

The chain joins TRBV24-1 to TRBJ2-5, with D perhaps matching TRBD1 (6 bases). Trimming took off 9 bases at V and 1 base at J, with 11 bases between the two ends. The germline V gene encodes CDR1 KGHDR and CDR2 SFDVKD. CDR3 size: 13 residues. In nucleotides, the CDR3 is TGTGCCACCTCGGACAGACCCCAAGAGACCCAGTACTTC. Translation: CATSDRPQETQYF.

The chain couples TRBV28 to TRBJ2-7; D is possibly TRBD1 (5 bases). This CDR3 spans 13 amino acids. Germline assignment: CDR1 MDHEN and CDR2 SYDVKM. V was cut by 8 bases and J by 4 bases, with 15 bases left in between. The CDR3 here is CASETAPSYEQYF. Here the CDR3 DNA reads TGTGCCAGCGAGACAGCCCCATCTTACGAGCAGTACTTC.

The chain has TRBV7-9 and TRBJ1-5, with D possibly matching TRBD1 (5 bases). CDR1 SEHNR and CDR2 FQNEAQ come from the germline V gene (reference sequence). V lost 5 bases and J lost 1, with 15 bases in between. The CDR3 is 16 amino acids. CDR3 DNA: TGTGCCAGCAGCCATGGGGGGATCCTAAGCAATCAGCCCCAGCATTTT. Its translation is CASSHGGILSNQPQHF.

The chain carries TRBV2 and TRBJ2-3; 13 nucleotides match TRBD2. Germline loops: CDR1 SNHLY, CDR2 FYNNEI. The junction had 11 bases not matched to a gene; V was cut back by 4 bases and J by 7 bases. The CDR3 loop spans 17 amino acids. CDR3 protein: CASSGLAGGPGRNTQYF. The CDR3 DNA reads as TGTGCCAGCAGTGGACTAGCGGGAGGTCCAGGGAGGAATACGCAGTATTTT.

The V and J genes are TRBV4-1 and TRBJ2-4; 7 positions agree with TRBD1. Germline V gene data show CDR1 as MGHRA and CDR2 as YSYEKL. J lost 1 base, V lost 5 bases, and 2 bases had no gene match. CDR3 length equals 14 residues. DNA of the CDR3: TGCGCCAGCAGCGGGACAGATGCCAAAAACATTCAGTACTTC. Amino acid sequence: CASSGTDAKNIQYF.

The J gene is TRBJ2-2, the V gene TRBV4-3; 7 nucleotides align to TRBD1. The germline gives CDR1 LGHNA, CDR2 YSLEER. There are 18 residues in the CDR3. Trimming cost V 0 bases and J 0 bases; bases outside gene matches: 7. Here the CDR3 reads CASSQDFRTGANTGELFF. The CDR3 DNA reads as TGCGCCAGCAGCCAAGATTTCAGGACAGGTGCGAACACCGGGGAGCTGTTTTTT.

The chain employs TRBV2 and TRBJ2-7; TRBD1 aligns across 10 bases. The CDR3 extends over 17 amino acids. Germline V gene lookup returns CDR1 SNHLY and CDR2 FYNNEI. V gave up 1 base and J gave up 6 bases; unmatched junction bases: 12. The CDR3 region is CASSEGTGGITTSEQYF. CDR3 in DNA: TGTGCCAGCAGTGAAGGGACAGGGGGTATTACCACCTCCGAGCAGTACTTC.

The rearrangement links TRBV2 to TRBJ1-4; a weak D match, TRBD1 (6 bases). The CDR3 contains 18 residues. Germline CDR1 and CDR2: SNHLY and FYNNEI. Trimming took off 1 base at V and 1 base at J, with 16 bases between the two ends. CDR3: CASSEDRVPWGTNEKLFF. For the CDR3, the DNA is TGTGCCAGCAGTGAAGACAGGGTCCCGTGGGGAACTAATGAAAAACTGTTTTTT.

The V and J genes are TRBV9 and TRBJ1-4; TRBD1 matches 10 bases. The CDR3 consists of 17 residues. Looked up from germline, CDR1 is SGDLS and CDR2 is YYNGEE. J lost 4 bases, V lost 3 bases, and 9 bases had no gene match. The CDR3 spells CASSAQVGTGVNEKLFF. The CDR3, as DNA: TGTGCCAGCAGCGCCCAGGTGGGGACAGGGGTTAATGAAAAACTGTTTTTT.

The chain employs TRBV6-4 and TRBJ2-7, with D perhaps matching TRBD1 (6 bases). V shed 5 bases and J shed 2 bases, with 13 bases lying between them. This CDR3 comprises 14 residues. The germline CDR1 and CDR2 sequences are MRHNA and SNTAGT. CDR3 DNA: TGTGCCAGCAGTTCACAGGGTGGTCCCTACGAGCAGTACTTC. Amino acids: CASSSQGGPYEQYF.

The J gene is TRBJ2-1, the V gene TRBV11-2, with D possibly TRBD1 on 5 matching bases. The CDR3 consists of 14 residues. CDR1 SGHAT and CDR2 FQNNGV come from the germline V gene. Trimming left V 1 base short and J 9 bases short, with 13 bases between. The CDR3 DNA follows: TGTGCCAGCAGCTTAGGCAGGGCCTTTGGTGAGCAGTTCTTC. Its protein is CASSLGRAFGEQFF.

The chain couples TRBV28 to TRBJ2-7; 7 nucleotides agree with TRBD1. The J segment lost 2 bases and the V segment lost 5 bases, leaving 9 bases of the junction unmatched. The CDR3 consists of 15 residues. Germline lookup yields CDR1 MDHEN and CDR2 SYDVKM. The CDR3 reads CASSTLGQRTYEQYF. For the CDR3, the DNA is TGTGCCAGCAGTACCCTGGGACAGAGAACCTACGAGCAGTACTTC.

J is TRBJ2-1 and V is TRBV7-2; 8 bases line up with TRBD2. V lost 6 bases to trimming and J lost 8 bases; unmatched junction nucleotides: 6. Germline V gives CDR1 SGHTA, CDR2 FQGNSA. This CDR3 region has 13 residues. The CDR3 DNA follows: TGTGCCAGCAGGGTCGCGGGAGGCGATGAGCAGTTCTTC. It encodes CASRVAGGDEQFF.

In this sample, this clone turned up a few times. This sample also contains other DNA sequences that code for the same CDR3. The CDR3 region has the DNA TGCGCCAGCAGCCAAGACGCAGGCTCTGGGGCCAACGTCCTGACTTTC. This sequence encodes CASSQDAGSGANVLTF. V is TRBV4-3 and J is TRBJ2-6, with D unresolved. Germline V CDR1 and CDR2: LGHNA, YSLEER. The CDR3 extends over 16 amino acids. Trimming removed 0 bases at V and 0 bases at J, with 6 bases between.

The chain has TRBV6-5 and TRBJ2-7; weak D call: TRBD2 (5 bases). This CDR3 comprises 12 residues. CDR1 is MNHEY, CDR2 SVGAGI, per germline. V was clipped by 8 bases and J by 0 bases, with 8 bases between them. The DNA for the CDR3 is TGTGCCAGCTGGACTGACTCCTACGAGCAGTACTTC. It codes for CASWTDSYEQYF.

The chain combines TRBV7-9 with TRBJ2-1; D ambiguous. The CDR3 totals 13 residues. CDR1 is SEHNR and CDR2 is FQNEAQ in the germline V gene (reference sequence). Deletions cut 4 bases from V and 4 bases from J, with 8 bases between. In DNA form, the CDR3 reads TGTGCCAGCAGCTCCTTCTCTTACAATGAGCAGTTCTTC. Translated: CASSSFSYNEQFF.